This T cell receptor beta chain originates from a study of OX40 agonist ivuxolimab in advanced cancers. In the study overall: Dose-escalation subjects each had hepatocellular carcinoma, melanoma, renal cell or head and neck cancer.

This clone occurred once. Its antigen is unknown. The sample holds other DNA sequences that translate to the same CDR3. The CDR3 sequence is 14 residues long. V was clipped by 0 bases and J by 8 bases, with 14 bases between them. Germline assignment: CDR1 SGHRS and CDR2 YFSETQ. Clones were read by immunoSEQ multiplex PCR, and TCRdb kept only the in-frame ones, dropping some. The sample records 55,000 to 60,000 clones, roughly 84% being singletons. Findings and caveats of the study: Relative to CD4+, CD8+ T cells held more expanded clones on average.

The rearrangement links TRBV5-1 to TRBJ1-1; no reliable D call. The sample was CD4+ or CD8+ T cells sorted from blood, taken in a trial of the OX40 agonist ivuxolimab. This TCR derives from an adult with an advanced solid tumor such as melanoma, head and neck, liver or kidney cancer. The chain's CDR3 is CASSLAYPNGEAFF. The CDR3 nucleotides read TGCGCCAGCAGCTTGGCCTATCCGAACGGGGAAGCTTTCTTT.